This T cell receptor beta chain appears in the sequencing data of a study of memory CD4+ T cells and cytomegalovirus serostatus. Overall study findings and caveats: Each of 60 to 80 CMV-associated TCRbeta sequences occurred in one to five individuals.

The sort gate was single viable CD3+CD4+CD8-CD45RO+ cells for memory CD4+ T cells. Serum IgG to CMV pp150, pp28, p38 and p52 defined serostatus. Deletions cut 0 bases from V and 5 bases from J, with 16 bases between. The CDR3 runs to 16 residues. Germline V gene data show CDR1 as KGHSH and CDR2 as LQKENI. Comments on this clone: Its cognate antigen is unknown.

In the authors' methods: Out-of-frame sequences were removed, leaving 2,204,828 distinct TCRbeta sequences. TCRdb keeps only in-frame clones here, not all; method: immunoSEQ multiplex PCR. V, J and clone size are those of that table, while D and trimming were read from the DNA. This sample has 50,000 to 65,000 clones, with about four fifths found just once. The rearrangement links TRBV18 to TRBJ1-1; perhaps TRBD1 as D (5 bases). The sample taken for sequencing was memory CD4+ T cells from blood. This receptor was identified in an adult in good health and CMV-seropositive. The CDR3 DNA sequence: TGTGCCAGCTCACCACCGACCAAGGGGCTGGGGACTGAAGCTTTCTTT. The encoded protein is CASSPPTKGLGTEAFF.